This T cell receptor (beta chain) was sequenced in a study of T cells in Graves' hyperthyroidism and ophthalmopathy. The germline gives CDR1 SGHTA, CDR2 FQGTGA. The ends lost 5 bases at V and 0 bases at J; junction bases unmatched: 7. The CDR3 runs to 18 residues. This clonotype was counted at least ten times. Antigen specificity is unknown. Amplification of TCR beta CDR3 regions was performed using RNA transcripts as template. The study used the HTBI primer set for a first-round RT-PCR of the TCR CDR3. TCRdb reprocessed the multiplex PCR reads with MiXCR, giving one entry per CDR3 protein. This table holds about 690,000 distinct CDR3 sequences, roughly a sixth found once. Uncontrolled infection, other autoimmune disease, pregnancy or lactation disqualified patients from enrolment. Clinical symptoms, serum thyroxine and TRAb, thyroid ultrasound and orbital computed tomography were used for the diagnoses.

General study points: Blood also contained most expanded thyroid clonotypes above 0.001.

The sequenced sample was blood. This sequence was found in a man aged 45-60 years with Graves' hyperthyroidism. V gene TRBV7-3 combines with J gene TRBJ2-3, with 14 bases aligning to TRBD2. In DNA, the CDR3 is TGTGCCAGCAGCCTGCGACTAGCGGGAGGGCCGAGCACAGATACGCAGTATTTT. Translation: CASSLRLAGGPSTDTQYF.